This T cell receptor beta chain was sequenced during a study of PD-1 blockade in classical Hodgkin lymphoma. Documented time point: cycle 4 day 1 (C4D1), after around six weeks of nivolumab. The patients all showed relapse after autologous stem cell transplantation, while their brentuximab vedotin exposure varied. Magnetic negative selection served to purify CD4+ T cells out of PBMCs that had been thawed. A word on this clone: One end of the junction does not line up with germline, which may come from a read error.

CDR3 length: 18 amino acids. In germline, CDR1 is SSHAT, CDR2 FNYEAQ (reference sequence). Repertoires were generated with immunoSEQ multiplex PCR, while TCRdb's copy carries only in-frame clones and drops some. This table holds roughly 30,000 clones, roughly 80% found once. The sample consisted of CD4+ T cells from blood, taken before the fourth cycle of nivolumab. This clonotype was sampled from a human donor with classical Hodgkin lymphoma. V and J are TRBV7-7 and TRBJ2-5; D could derive from TRBD1 or TRBD2 (5 bases each). The CDR3 nucleotides are TGTGCTAGCAGCAAGACTCAGACAGTGCTAGGCGAGGGAGAGACCCAGTACTTC. Its translation is CASSKTQTVLGEGETQYF.